These 18 T cell receptor beta chains were sequenced from one sample in a study of glioma-infiltrating T cells. Amplification of TCR alpha and beta CDR3 regions from RNA used iRepertoire nested multiplex PCR. TCRdb used MiXCR to reprocess the multiplex PCR reads, holding one entry per CDR3 protein. The table has a few hundred thousand distinct CDR3 sequences, about two fifths seen once. Specimen: glioma tissue, nonneoplastic brain tissue, or PBMCs (not recorded which). The source of these receptors is a human donor with low-grade glioma or glioblastoma, undergoing nonglioma brain surgery, or in good health (not recorded which).

The rearrangement joins TRBV20-1 to TRBJ2-7, with D perhaps matching TRBD1 (6 bases). The CDR3 runs to 12 residues. Germline V gives CDR1 DFQATT, CDR2 SNEGSKA (reference sequence). The germline V and J ends were trimmed by 6 bases and 2 bases, with 11 bases remaining between them. CDR3 sequence: CSAEYRAYEQYF. CDR3 DNA: TGCAGTGCCGAGTACAGGGCCTACGAGCAGTACTTC.

This clonotype has just one count. The rearrangement uses TRBV4-1 and TRBJ2-1; tentative D call: TRBD2 (6 bases). This CDR3 region has 14 residues. The germline CDR1 and CDR2 sequences are MGHRA and YSYEKL. V was shortened by 6 bases and J by 8 bases, with 17 bases between the two germline ends. CDR3 loop: CASSHGSLVYEQFF. In DNA form, the CDR3 reads TGCGCCAGCAGTCACGGGAGCCTGGTGTATGAGCAGTTCTTC.

This rearrangement joins TRBV19 to TRBJ2-1; TRBD2 might be the D (6 bases). Germline V gene data show CDR1 as LNHDA and CDR2 as SQIVND (reference sequence). V lost 7 bases, J lost 6 bases, and 13 bases lay in between. The CDR3 is 13 amino acids. The CDR3 DNA follows: TGTGCCAGTACCATGGACTATTCCAATGAGCAGTTCTTC. Translated: CASTMDYSNEQFF.

At least ten counts were recorded for this clonotype. The DNA of the CDR3 is TGCAGTGCTGCCCCGGATAGCGGGAGGTTAGCAGATACGCAGTATTTT. This translates into CSAAPDSGRLADTQYF. J is TRBJ2-3 and V is TRBV20-1; 10 bases align to TRBD2. The V gene's germline CDR1 is DFQATT and CDR2 SNEGSKA (reference sequence). This CDR3 has 16 residues. V shed 5 bases, J shed 4 bases, and the junction held 12 bases outside the gene matches.

The chain recombines TRBV19 with TRBJ2-1; TRBD2 matches 8 bases. With V trimmed by 3 bases and J by 8 bases, 6 bases remained unmatched. From germline, CDR1 is LNHDA and CDR2 SQIVND (reference sequence). This CDR3 has 14 residues. The CDR3 here is CASSIGLAADEQFF. The CDR3 nucleotides read TGTGCCAGTAGTATTGGACTAGCAGCTGATGAGCAGTTCTTC.

Notes on this clonotype: No conserved phenylalanine or tryptophan is present at the end of the CDR3, so a read error is the likely explanation. The chain joins TRBV6-2 or TRBV6-3 to TRBJ2-5; D is possibly TRBD2 (5 bases). Germline assignment: CDR1 MNHEY and CDR2 SVGEGT. This CDR3 is 12 amino acids long. The ends were cut back, 8 bases at V and 4 bases at J, with 11 bases in the middle. The CDR3: CASGRALETQYL. The CDR3 bases are TGTGCCAGCGGGAGAGCATTAGAGACCCAGTACTTA.

The rearrangement joins TRBV7-2 to TRBJ2-3; possibly TRBD2 for D (6 bases). The CDR3 extends over 15 amino acids. Germline loops: CDR1 SGHTA, CDR2 FQGNSA. Trimming stripped 5 bases from V and 4 bases from J, with 16 bases between. This CDR3 reads CASSPRDFSADTQYF. The CDR3 nucleotides are TGTGCCAGCAGCCCCCGGGACTTCAGCGCAGATACGCAGTATTTT. Filled out from reference TRBV7-2 and TRBJ2-3, the complete variable domain reads GAGVSQSPSNKVTEKGKDVELRCDPISGHTALYWYRQSLGQGLEFLIYFQGNSAPDKSGLPSDRFSAERTGGSVSTLTIQRTQQEDSAVYLCASSPRDFSADTQYFGPGTRLTVL.

This clonotype was recorded a few times. The V gene is TRBV3-1, the J gene TRBJ2-7; a weak D match, TRBD1 (6 bases). The V gene lost 5 bases and the J gene lost 2 bases, with 10 bases spanning the gap. This CDR3 region has 13 residues. CDR1 is LGHDT and CDR2 is YNNKEL in the germline V gene (reference sequence). CDR3 region: CASSTDRTYEQYF. DNA for the CDR3: TGTGCCAGCAGCACCGACAGGACCTACGAGCAGTACTTC.

The V call is TRBV10-2, the J call TRBJ2-7; 7 nucleotides match TRBD2. The CDR3 has 16 amino acids. The V gene's germline CDR1 is WSHSY and CDR2 SAAADI. After removal of 3 bases from V and 3 bases from J, the junction contained 11 bases not matched to a gene. The DNA of the CDR3 is TGCGCCAGCAGTGATAGGTGGGAGGGCCGAGTCTACGAGCAGTACTTC. Its protein product is CASSDRWEGRVYEQYF.

With respect to this clonotype: This may arise from a read error, as a much more abundant clone is one base away. The chain uses TRBV20-1 and TRBJ2-3, with a weak D call TRBD1 (5 bases). Germline CDR1 reads DFQATT; CDR2 reads SNEGSKA (reference sequence). This CDR3 has 14 amino acids. CDR3 in DNA: TGCGGTGCTGTCAGGGAAGACGGCACAGATACGCAGTATTTT. As protein: CGAVREDGTDTQYF.

The table lists this clonotype with a count of one. V is TRBV15 and J is TRBJ2-1, with D unresolved. V lost 0 bases and J lost 8, with 8 bases in between. CDR3 size: 13 residues. Germline lookup yields CDR1 LNHNV and CDR2 YYDKDF (reference sequence). The CDR3 region has the DNA TGTGCCACCAGCAGAGATCCTGACGATGAGCAGTTCTTC. Residues: CATSRDPDDEQFF.

In regard to this clonotype: Compared with germline, one end of the junction differs, possibly owing to a read error. The chain is built from TRBV27 and TRBJ2-3; D might be TRBD1 or TRBD2, each matching 5 bases. The germline V gene has CDR1 MNHEY and CDR2 SMNVEV (reference sequence). The length of the CDR3 is 14 residues. In DNA form, the CDR3 reads TGTGACAGCAGTTGGAGGCTGGGGGCAGATACGCAGTATTTT. Its protein is CDSSWRLGADTQYF.

On this clonotype: This could be a read error, since a much larger clone is one nucleotide away. The rearrangement joins TRBV6-1 to TRBJ2-3, with TRBD2 identical over 10 bases. CDR1 is MNHNS and CDR2 is SASEGT in the germline V gene. The CDR3 is made up of 16 amino acids. After removal of 5 bases from V and 4 bases from J, the junction contained 9 bases not matched to a gene. The CDR3 region is CASSIIPAGGSDTQYF. Here the CDR3 DNA reads TGTGCCAGCAGTATAATACCAGCGGGAGGGTCAGATACGCAGTATTTT.

The sample holds one count of this clonotype. This may arise from a read error, as a much more abundant clone is one base away. The chain recombines TRBV6-2 or TRBV6-3 with TRBJ1-2; D gene uncertain. Germline values: CDR1 MNHEY, CDR2 SVGEGT. The CDR3 runs 13 residues. Deletions cut 0 bases from V and 4 bases from J, with 6 bases between. This CDR3 is CASSYSVCYGYTF. In nucleotides, the CDR3 is TGTGCCAGCAGTTACTCGGTGTGCTATGGCTACACCTTC.

This clonotype was detected only once. The rearrangement uses TRBV20-1 and TRBJ2-1; possibly TRBD2 for D (6 bases). The V and J ends lost 1 base and 2 bases respectively, with 6 bases between them. Germline V CDR1 and CDR2: DFQATT, SNEGSKA (reference sequence). The CDR3 has 13 residues. CDR3: CSARGRAYNEQFF. The CDR3 DNA reads TGCAGTGCTAGAGGGAGGGCCTACAATGAGCAGTTCTTC.

The CDR3: CAISESFRGSLNEQFF. DNA for the CDR3: TGTGCCATCAGTGAGTCCTTTCGGGGATCTCTCAATGAGCAGTTCTTC. This chain uses TRBV10-3 with TRBJ2-1; possible D gene TRBD2, 5 bases. This CDR3 region has 16 residues. V lost 0 bases and J 6 bases, leaving 15 bases between the germline ends. The germline gives CDR1 ENHRY, CDR2 SYGVKD.

V gene TRBV28 combines with J gene TRBJ2-7, with 8 bases that match TRBD2. V lost 2 bases, J lost 1 base, and 7 bases stayed unmatched. Germline CDR1 MDHEN, CDR2 SYDVKM. There are 16 residues in the CDR3. CDR3 nucleotides: TGTGCCAGCAGTTTACGACTAGCGCCCAGGTCCTACGAGCAGTACTTC. Amino acid sequence: CASSLRLAPRSYEQYF.

This clonotype was found many times. The chain joins TRBV28 to TRBJ1-1; D may be TRBD1 (5 bases). CDR1 is MDHEN, CDR2 SYDVKM, per germline. The V end was cut by 2 bases, the J end by 1 base, with 14 bases between. The CDR3 is 16 residues long. CDR3 amino acids: CASSLTPSRENTEAFF. CDR3 bases: TGTGCCAGCAGTTTAACGCCGTCCAGGGAGAACACTGAAGCTTTCTTT.